This record looks at one T cell receptor (beta chain) sequence and its context. This specimen belongs to a study of blood T cell repertoires in COVID-19. Across the whole study: COVID-19 samples from acute and convalescent phases originated in the United States, Italy and Spain. T cells, B-cell-depleted T cells, or PBMCs supplied cDNA or gDNA.

Generated by immunoSEQ multiplex PCR, the TCRdb table keeps only in-frame clones and is missing some. This sample has about 190,000 clones, with 90% found just once. CDR3 length: 14 amino acids. Looked up from germline, CDR1 is MGHRA and CDR2 is YSYEKL. V dropped 1 base and J dropped 4 bases, with 10 bases sitting between them. V is TRBV4-1 and J is TRBJ1-2; D is ambiguous. Sequences were obtained from peripheral blood. The source is a man aged 45 to 65 with acute or convalescent COVID-19. Written as DNA, the CDR3 is TGCGCCAGCAGCCAAGTCGCCCTACCCTATGGCTACACCTTC. Protein product: CASSQVALPYGYTF.